This TCR beta chain stems from a study of shared T cell receptors in the human thymus. Sequenced by immunoSEQ multiplex PCR; TCRdb stores in-frame clones only, minus some. The profile shows around 340,000 clones, roughly 94% of them singletons. Sequenced input: thymocytes. This sequence originates from a human donor.

The CDR3 spells CASSLRGRGRSYEQYF. The CDR3 region has the DNA TGTGCCAGCAGCCTTAGGGGGCGGGGGCGATCCTACGAGCAGTACTTC. The chain links TRBV7-2 to TRBJ2-5; the D gene could be TRBD1 or TRBD2 (7 bases each). The J call may not be correct, given that the DNA end is closer to TRBJ2-7. The CDR3 is 16 amino acids. The germline V gene has CDR1 SGHTA and CDR2 FQGNSA.